This is a list of T cell receptor beta chains from one sample in a study of T-cell reconstitution after alpha-beta-depleted transplantation in children. TCRdb re-called the PCR reads through MiXCR, storing one row per CDR3 protein. This sample has about 900,000 distinct CDR3 sequences, with about 29% found just once. The source was PBMCs, mostly from graft donor cells, collected 360 days after TCRalphabeta/CD19-depleted stem cell transplant. The source is a boy under three years old who had a stem cell transplant for SCID, so the T cells may come from the graft donor. Both conserved end residues are part of each CDR3. A D gene is named only where the DNA matches it firmly. Rows may omit the clone size; those that give it use once, few, many or a size class.

abundance: NA
v_gene: TRBV24-1
d_gene: TRBD2
j_gene: TRBJ2-3
CDR3aa: CATSDSPVAGGLDTQYF
CDR3nt: TGTGCCACCAGTGATTCGCCGGTAGCGGGGGGTCTCGATACGCAGTATTTT

abundance: NA
v_gene: TRBV20-1
d_gene: NA
j_gene: TRBJ2-2
CDR3aa: CSARGQGRAGELFF
CDR3nt: TGCAGTGCTAGGGGGCAAGGCAGAGCCGGGGAGCTGTTTTTT

abundance: NA
v_gene: TRBV28
d_gene: NA
j_gene: TRBJ2-5
CDR3aa: CASSLSSGRFF
CDR3nt: TGTGCCAGCAGTTTATCGTCGGGGAGGTTCTTC

abundance: few
v_gene: TRBV7-8
d_gene: TRBD1
j_gene: TRBJ2-5
CDR3aa: CASSPLGQGDDETQYF
CDR3nt: TGTGCCAGCAGCCCCCTCGGACAGGGAGATGATGAGACCCAGTACTTC

abundance: NA
v_gene: TRBV15
d_gene: TRBD2
j_gene: TRBJ2-7
CDR3aa: CATSSRWEGDEQYF
CDR3nt: TGTGCCACCAGCTCCCGTTGGGAGGGTGACGAGCAGTACTTC

abundance: NA
v_gene: TRBV5-1
d_gene: NA
j_gene: TRBJ2-5
CDR3aa: CASTKAGPQETQYF
CDR3nt: TGCGCCAGCACGAAGGCAGGACCCCAAGAGACCCAGTACTTC

abundance: many
v_gene: TRBV9
d_gene: TRBD1
j_gene: TRBJ1-6
CDR3aa: CASSANEGASSPLHF
CDR3nt: TGTGCCAGCAGCGCGAATGAGGGGGCGAGTTCACCCCTCCACTTT

abundance: NA
v_gene: TRBV20-1
d_gene: NA
j_gene: TRBJ2-7
CDR3aa: CSATQGHNYEQYF
CDR3nt: TGCAGTGCTACCCAGGGGCATAACTACGAGCAGTACTTC

abundance: NA
v_gene: TRBV5-1
d_gene: NA
j_gene: TRBJ1-4
CDR3aa: CASSYDRSNEKLFF
CDR3nt: TGCGCCAGCAGCTACGACAGGTCTAATGAAAAACTGTTTTTT

abundance: few
v_gene: TRBV5-6
d_gene: TRBD1
j_gene: TRBJ2-5
CDR3aa: CASSTYTGTGGTQYF
CDR3nt: TGTGCCAGCAGCACCTACACCGGGACAGGGGGGACCCAGTACTTC

abundance: NA
v_gene: TRBV24-1
d_gene: TRBD1
j_gene: TRBJ2-1
CDR3aa: CATSEANRGNEQFF
CDR3nt: TGTGCCACCAGTGAGGCGAACAGGGGTAATGAGCAGTTCTTC

abundance: few
v_gene: TRBV4-2
d_gene: NA
j_gene: TRBJ2-1
CDR3aa: CASSNRDSPNEQFF
CDR3nt: TGTGCCAGCAGCAACCGGGACTCCCCCAATGAGCAGTTCTTC

abundance: NA
v_gene: TRBV5-1
d_gene: NA
j_gene: TRBJ1-1
CDR3aa: CAIRWDTEAFF
CDR3nt: TGCGCCATCCGGTGGGACACTGAAGCTTTCTTT

abundance: NA
v_gene: TRBV28
d_gene: NA
j_gene: TRBJ2-7
CDR3aa: CASSLGITGTGHYYEQYF
CDR3nt: TGTGCCAGCAGTTTAGGTATTACCGGGACGGGTCACTACTACGAGCAGTACTTC

abundance: many
v_gene: TRBV5-1
d_gene: NA
j_gene: TRBJ1-1
CDR3aa: CASSLTGGSTEAFF
CDR3nt: TGCGCCAGCAGCTTGACGGGGGGGAGCACTGAAGCTTTCTTT

abundance: NA
v_gene: TRBV6-2/TRBV6-3
d_gene: NA
j_gene: TRBJ2-7
CDR3aa: CASSYNDYEQYF
CDR3nt: TGTGCCAGCAGTTACAACGACTACGAGCAGTACTTC

abundance: NA
v_gene: TRBV27
d_gene: NA
j_gene: TRBJ2-7
CDR3aa: CASRVQAAYSYEQYF
CDR3nt: TGTGCCAGCAGGGTACAGGCCGCATACTCCTACGAGCAGTACTTC

abundance: NA
v_gene: TRBV7-8
d_gene: NA
j_gene: TRBJ2-3
CDR3aa: CASTGDRLSTDTQYF
CDR3nt: TGTGCCAGCACAGGGGATAGACTCAGCACAGATACGCAGTATTTT

abundance: many
v_gene: TRBV28
d_gene: NA
j_gene: TRBJ2-6
CDR3aa: CASTSTGTGANVLTF
CDR3nt: TGTGCCAGCACCTCGACAGGAACTGGGGCCAACGTCCTGACTTTC

abundance: NA
v_gene: TRBV3-1
d_gene: NA
j_gene: TRBJ2-5
CDR3aa: CASSQPNHQETQYF
CDR3nt: TGTGCCAGCAGCCAACCAAACCACCAAGAGACCCAGTACTTC

abundance: few
v_gene: TRBV2
d_gene: NA
j_gene: TRBJ1-1
CDR3aa: CASSQTMEAFF
CDR3nt: TGTGCCAGCAGTCAGACAATGGAAGCTTTCTTT

abundance: few
v_gene: TRBV5-1
d_gene: NA
j_gene: TRBJ2-1
CDR3aa: CASSMDVLSYNEQFF
CDR3nt: TGCGCCAGCAGCATGGACGTTCTCTCCTACAATGAGCAGTTCTTC

abundance: NA
v_gene: TRBV7-2
d_gene: NA
j_gene: TRBJ2-7
CDR3aa: CASSSSPSYEQYF
CDR3nt: TGTGCCAGCAGCTCCTCCCCCTCCTACGAGCAGTACTTC

abundance: many
v_gene: TRBV29-1
d_gene: NA
j_gene: TRBJ2-1
CDR3aa: CSATRGLNEQFF
CDR3nt: TGCAGCGCTACAAGGGGACTCAATGAGCAGTTCTTC

abundance: NA
v_gene: TRBV20-1
d_gene: NA
j_gene: TRBJ2-4
CDR3aa: CSANRQGLAKNIQYF
CDR3nt: TGCAGTGCTAATCGACAGGGACTAGCCAAAAACATTCAGTACTTC

abundance: once
v_gene: TRBV11-2
d_gene: TRBD2
j_gene: TRBJ2-3
CDR3aa: CASSLERGEPTDTQYF
CDR3nt: TGTGCCAGCAGCTTAGAGCGGGGGGAACCCACAGATACGCAGTATTTT

abundance: NA
v_gene: TRBV2
d_gene: NA
j_gene: TRBJ2-1
CDR3aa: CASSDVVPYNEQFF
CDR3nt: TGTGCCAGCAGTGACGTGGTTCCCTACAATGAGCAGTTCTTC

abundance: NA
v_gene: TRBV5-5
d_gene: TRBD2
j_gene: TRBJ2-3
CDR3aa: CASSLATAGVTDTQYF
CDR3nt: TGTGCCAGCAGCTTGGCCACAGCGGGGGTAACAGATACGCAGTATTTT

abundance: NA
v_gene: TRBV20-1
d_gene: NA
j_gene: TRBJ2-1
CDR3aa: CSARIPSRNNEQFF
CDR3nt: TGCAGTGCTAGAATACCTAGCAGGAACAATGAGCAGTTCTTC

abundance: NA
v_gene: TRBV7-9
d_gene: NA
j_gene: TRBJ2-1
CDR3aa: CASSLRAGYNEQFF
CDR3nt: TGTGCCAGCAGCTTAAGGGCGGGGTACAATGAGCAGTTCTTC

abundance: NA
v_gene: TRBV12-3/TRBV12-4
d_gene: NA
j_gene: TRBJ2-4
CDR3aa: CASSLTGTKNIQYF
CDR3nt: TGTGCCAGCAGTCTTACCGGGACCAAAAACATTCAGTACTTC

abundance: NA
v_gene: TRBV4-3
d_gene: TRBD1
j_gene: TRBJ2-4
CDR3aa: CASSQEKGASKNIQYF
CDR3nt: TGCGCCAGCAGCCAAGAAAAGGGGGCGTCCAAAAACATTCAGTACTTC

abundance: NA
v_gene: TRBV20-1
d_gene: TRBD2
j_gene: TRBJ2-5
CDR3aa: CSASASGGIETQYF
CDR3nt: TGCAGTGCTTCGGCTAGCGGGGGAATAGAGACCCAGTACTTC

abundance: NA
v_gene: TRBV11-1
d_gene: NA
j_gene: TRBJ2-1
CDR3aa: CATGEWQYLTGTLSNEQFF
CDR3nt: TGTGCCACCGGGGAGTGGCAGTACCTCACCGGGACTCTAAGCAATGAGCAGTTCTTC

abundance: many
v_gene: TRBV20-1
d_gene: NA
j_gene: TRBJ2-7
CDR3aa: CSARHRDWYEQYF
CDR3nt: TGCAGTGCTAGGCACAGGGACTGGTACGAGCAGTACTTC

abundance: few
v_gene: TRBV4-3
d_gene: NA
j_gene: TRBJ2-1
CDR3aa: CASSQDLSASVRSYNEQFF
CDR3nt: TGCGCCAGCAGCCAAGATCTTTCGGCTAGCGTAAGGTCCTACAATGAGCAGTTCTTC

abundance: few
v_gene: TRBV27
d_gene: NA
j_gene: TRBJ2-3
CDR3aa: CASSSGRGTSTDTQYF
CDR3nt: TGTGCCAGCAGTTCAGGGCGGGGCACTAGCACAGATACGCAGTATTTT

abundance: few
v_gene: TRBV12-3/TRBV12-4
d_gene: TRBD1
j_gene: TRBJ1-3
CDR3aa: CASRPGQGKNTIYF
CDR3nt: TGTGCCAGCAGGCCGGGACAGGGGAAAAACACCATATATTTT

abundance: NA
v_gene: TRBV29-1
d_gene: NA
j_gene: TRBJ1-1
CDR3aa: CSVEDSSGATNPF
CDR3nt: TGCAGCGTTGAAGATTCCAGCGGGGCAACCAACCCCTTT

abundance: few
v_gene: TRBV28
d_gene: TRBD2
j_gene: TRBJ2-3
CDR3aa: CASSSIRLSSGGADTQYF
CDR3nt: TGTGCCAGCAGTTCAATACGTTTATCCAGCGGGGGGGCCGATACGCAGTATTTT

abundance: NA
v_gene: TRBV5-1
d_gene: NA
j_gene: TRBJ2-7
CDR3aa: CASSLDGQYEQYF
CDR3nt: TGCGCCAGCAGCTTGGACGGGCAATACGAGCAGTACTTC

abundance: NA
v_gene: TRBV29-1
d_gene: NA
j_gene: TRBJ1-2
CDR3aa: CSVEDPGTGRESDGYTF
CDR3nt: TGCAGCGTTGAAGATCCGGGTACAGGGCGGGAGAGTGATGGCTACACCTTC

abundance: many
v_gene: TRBV6-5
d_gene: NA
j_gene: TRBJ2-3
CDR3aa: CASSSPSRLDTQYF
CDR3nt: TGTGCCAGCAGTTCCCCGAGTCGTTTAGATACGCAGTATTTT

abundance: NA
v_gene: TRBV5-1
d_gene: NA
j_gene: TRBJ1-2
CDR3aa: CASSPGGALDGYTF
CDR3nt: TGCGCCAGCAGCCCGGGGGGGGCTCTCGATGGCTACACCTTC

abundance: NA
v_gene: TRBV28
d_gene: NA
j_gene: TRBJ1-5
CDR3aa: CASNRQRDQPQHF
CDR3nt: TGTGCCAGCAATCGACAGAGGGATCAGCCCCAGCATTTT

abundance: NA
v_gene: TRBV28
d_gene: NA
j_gene: TRBJ1-5
CDR3aa: CASTTFRSGGQPQHF
CDR3nt: TGTGCCAGTACCACCTTCAGGAGTGGGGGGCAGCCCCAGCATTTT

abundance: NA
v_gene: TRBV12-3/TRBV12-4
d_gene: NA
j_gene: TRBJ1-5
CDR3aa: CASTGASNQPQHF
CDR3nt: TGTGCCAGCACGGGGGCTAGCAATCAGCCCCAGCATTTT

abundance: NA
v_gene: TRBV5-1
d_gene: NA
j_gene: TRBJ2-2
CDR3aa: CASRHTTGELFF
CDR3nt: TGCGCCAGCAGACATACCACCGGGGAGCTGTTTTTT

abundance: NA
v_gene: TRBV4-1
d_gene: NA
j_gene: TRBJ2-5
CDR3aa: CASSQASGVGETQYF
CDR3nt: TGCGCCAGCAGCCAAGCGAGTGGGGTGGGAGAGACCCAGTACTTC

abundance: NA
v_gene: TRBV4-1
d_gene: TRBD1
j_gene: TRBJ2-7
CDR3aa: CASSGPGTGRYEQYF
CDR3nt: TGCGCCAGCAGCGGCCCTGGGACAGGGCGCTACGAGCAGTACTTC

abundance: few
v_gene: TRBV7-8
d_gene: NA
j_gene: TRBJ2-7
CDR3aa: CASSLAARINEQYF
CDR3nt: TGTGCCAGCAGCTTAGCGGCCCGCATAAACGAGCAGTACTTC

abundance: few
v_gene: TRBV6-5
d_gene: NA
j_gene: TRBJ1-2
CDR3aa: CASSYDSNYGYTF
CDR3nt: TGTGCCAGCAGCTACGACAGCAACTATGGCTACACCTTC

abundance: NA
v_gene: TRBV15
d_gene: NA
j_gene: TRBJ2-5
CDR3aa: CATSSLRGGNQETQYF
CDR3nt: TGTGCCACCAGCAGTCTCAGGGGGGGAAACCAAGAGACCCAGTACTTC

abundance: NA
v_gene: TRBV20-1
d_gene: TRBD1
j_gene: TRBJ2-7
CDR3aa: CSARDDRDNSYEQYF
CDR3nt: TGCAGTGCTAGGGATGACAGGGATAACTCCTACGAGCAGTACTTC

abundance: NA
v_gene: TRBV7-8
d_gene: NA
j_gene: TRBJ2-1
CDR3aa: CASSREGRRPYNEQFF
CDR3nt: TGTGCCAGCAGCCGCGAGGGTAGGAGGCCCTACAATGAGCAGTTCTTC

abundance: few
v_gene: TRBV19
d_gene: TRBD2
j_gene: TRBJ2-1
CDR3aa: CASSIGVAGAPKFF
CDR3nt: TGTGCCAGTAGTATCGGGGTAGCGGGGGCCCCTAAGTTCTTC

abundance: NA
v_gene: TRBV6-2/TRBV6-3
d_gene: TRBD1
j_gene: TRBJ2-7
CDR3aa: CATGTGDVKQYF
CDR3nt: TGTGCCACCGGGACAGGGGACGTCAAGCAGTACTTC

abundance: few
v_gene: TRBV2
d_gene: NA
j_gene: TRBJ2-5
CDR3aa: CASQHARGAGETQYF
CDR3nt: TGTGCCAGCCAACACGCTCGAGGGGCAGGGGAGACCCAGTACTTC